The clone carrying this T cell receptor (beta chain) was found a few times. The sample comes from a study of cytomegalovirus exposure and HLA in healthy donors. The CDR3 loop spans 16 amino acids. V lost 0 bases, J lost 4 bases, and 13 bases lay in between. Germline V lookup: CDR1 SNHLY, CDR2 FYNNEI. Amplification used 60 Vbeta primers and 13 Jbeta primers. Produced via immunoSEQ multiplex PCR; TCRdb's table is partial and in-frame only. The table lists roughly 110,000 clones, approximately 80% of them singletons. Source material: PBMCs. The origin of this receptor is a woman aged 25 to 39 in good health and CMV-seropositive. The chain has TRBV2 and TRBJ1-5; no reliable D call. CDR3: CASSEAGEEWNQPQHF. CDR3 sequence (DNA): TGTGCCAGCAGTGAAGCCGGGGAAGAATGGAATCAGCCCCAGCATTTT.